The entry that follows covers one T cell receptor beta chain sequence. Sequencing used immunoSEQ multiplex PCR; TCRdb keeps in-frame clones, though not all of them. The sample shows some 320,000 clones, around nine tenths of them seen only once. This sample was included in a study of blood T cell repertoires in COVID-19. Study at large: Samples came from the United States, Italy and Spain, spanning acute and convalescent COVID-19.

The CDR3 contains 16 residues. Germline V CDR1 and CDR2: SGHRS, YFSETQ. Trimming cost V 3 bases and J 2 bases; bases outside gene matches: 9. Shortly before study entry, within 2 weeks, exposed participants had met a COVID-19 case. Material: PBMCs or T cells enriched from blood (not recorded which). The chain joins TRBV5-1 to TRBJ1-2; TRBD1 aligns across 8 bases. The clonotype was recovered from a woman aged 50 to 60 who had been exposed to COVID-19. CDR3 nucleotides: TGCGCCAGCAGCTACTCACCGGGACAGGAAAACTATGGCTACACCTTC. This sequence encodes CASSYSPGQENYGYTF.